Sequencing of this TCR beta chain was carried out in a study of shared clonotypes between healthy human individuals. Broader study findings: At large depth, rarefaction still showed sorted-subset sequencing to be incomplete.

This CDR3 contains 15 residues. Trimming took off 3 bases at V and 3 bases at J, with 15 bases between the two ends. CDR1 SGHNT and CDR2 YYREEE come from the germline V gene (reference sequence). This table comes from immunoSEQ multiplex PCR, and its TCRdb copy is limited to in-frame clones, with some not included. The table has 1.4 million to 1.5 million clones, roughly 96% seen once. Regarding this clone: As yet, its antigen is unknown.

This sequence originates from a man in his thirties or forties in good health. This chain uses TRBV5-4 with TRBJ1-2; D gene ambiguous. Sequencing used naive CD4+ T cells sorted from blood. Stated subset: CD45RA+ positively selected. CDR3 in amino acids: CASSSRQDRHYGYTF. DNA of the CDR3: TGTGCCAGCAGCTCCCGGCAGGACCGACACTATGGCTACACCTTC.